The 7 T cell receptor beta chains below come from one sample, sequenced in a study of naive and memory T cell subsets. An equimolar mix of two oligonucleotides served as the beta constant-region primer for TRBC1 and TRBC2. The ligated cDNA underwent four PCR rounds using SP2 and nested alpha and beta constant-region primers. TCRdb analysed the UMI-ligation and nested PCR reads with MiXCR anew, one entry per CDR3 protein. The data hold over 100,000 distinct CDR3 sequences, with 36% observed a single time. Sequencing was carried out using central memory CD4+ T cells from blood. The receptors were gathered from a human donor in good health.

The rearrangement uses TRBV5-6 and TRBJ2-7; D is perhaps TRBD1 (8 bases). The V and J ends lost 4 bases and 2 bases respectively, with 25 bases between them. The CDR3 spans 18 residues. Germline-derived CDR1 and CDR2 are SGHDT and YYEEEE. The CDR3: CASSPDRVSGAPPYEQYF. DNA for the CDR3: TGTGCCAGCAGCCCGGACAGGGTGAGCGGGGCCCCACCCTACGAGCAGTACTTC.

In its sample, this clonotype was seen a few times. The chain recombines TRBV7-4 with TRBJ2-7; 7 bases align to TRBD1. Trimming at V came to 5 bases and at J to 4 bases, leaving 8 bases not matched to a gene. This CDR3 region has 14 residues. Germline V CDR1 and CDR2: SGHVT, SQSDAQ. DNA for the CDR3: TGTGCCAGCAGCCCCGGACAGGAGCCATACGAGCAGTACTTC. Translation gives CASSPGQEPYEQYF. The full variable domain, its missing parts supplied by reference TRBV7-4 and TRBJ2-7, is GAGVSQSPRYKVAKRGRDVALRCDSISGHVTLYWYRQTLGQGSEVLTYSQSDAQRDKSGRPSGRFSAERPERSVSTLKIQRTEQGDSAVYLCASSPGQEPYEQYFGPGTRLTVT.

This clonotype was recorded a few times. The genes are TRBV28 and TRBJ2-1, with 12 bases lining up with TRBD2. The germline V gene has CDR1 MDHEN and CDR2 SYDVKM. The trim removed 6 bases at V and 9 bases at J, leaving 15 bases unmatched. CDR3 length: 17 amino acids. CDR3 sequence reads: CASRQATSGGPGREQFF. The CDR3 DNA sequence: TGTGCCAGCAGGCAAGCTACTAGCGGGGGGCCTGGGCGTGAGCAGTTCTTC. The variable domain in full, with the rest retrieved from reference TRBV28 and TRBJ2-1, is DVKVTQSSRYLVKRTGEKVFLECVQDMDHENMFWYRQDPGLGLRLIYFSYDVKMKEKGDIPEGYSVSREKKERFSLILESASTNQTSMYLCASRQATSGGPGREQFFGPGTRLTVL.

CDR3 sequence (DNA): TGTGCCTGCGACAGGCCTCTTAATGAAAAACTGTTTTTT. Residues: CACDRPLNEKLFF. This sequence joins TRBV30 and TRBJ1-4, with D tentatively TRBD1 (6 bases). Germline assignment: CDR1 GTSNPN and CDR2 SVGIG (reference sequence). There are 13 residues in the CDR3. V dropped 6 bases and J dropped 4 bases, with 12 bases sitting between them.

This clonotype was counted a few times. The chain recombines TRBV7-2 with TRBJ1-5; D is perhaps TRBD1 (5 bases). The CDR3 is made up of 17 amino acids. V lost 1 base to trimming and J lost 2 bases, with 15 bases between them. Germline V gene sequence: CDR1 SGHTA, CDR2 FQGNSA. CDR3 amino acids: CASSLEAQGFRNQPQHF. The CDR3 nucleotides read TGTGCCAGCAGCTTAGAGGCTCAGGGTTTCCGCAATCAGCCCCAGCATTTT.

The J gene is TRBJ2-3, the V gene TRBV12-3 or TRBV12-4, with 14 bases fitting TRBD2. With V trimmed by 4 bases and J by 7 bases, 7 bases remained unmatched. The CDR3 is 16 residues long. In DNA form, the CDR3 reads TGTGCCAGCAGTTCCGGGACTAGCGGGAGAACACATACGCAGTATTTT. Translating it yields CASSSGTSGRTHTQYF.

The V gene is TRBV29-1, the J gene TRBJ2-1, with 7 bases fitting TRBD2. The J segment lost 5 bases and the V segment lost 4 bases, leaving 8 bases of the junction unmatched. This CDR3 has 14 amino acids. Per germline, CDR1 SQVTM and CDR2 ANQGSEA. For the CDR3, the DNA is TGCAGCGTTGTGGGGGGGTTCATTAACAATGAGCAGTTCTTC. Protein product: CSVVGGFINNEQFF.